The 11 T cell receptor beta chains presented below share a single source sample, sequenced in a study of long-term antiretroviral therapy in people with HIV. Survey-level resolution applied to immunoSEQ assay v3.0. Produced via immunoSEQ multiplex PCR; TCRdb's table is partial and in-frame only. Of under 30,000 clones in the sample, 65% to 85% were seen once. The sequenced sample was unsorted PBMCs, obtained 3 years after starting antiretroviral therapy. Receptor source: a man younger than 35 with HIV.

This clone came up a few times. The J gene is TRBJ1-4, the V gene TRBV7-9, with 7 bases aligning to TRBD1. The CDR3 covers 12 residues. Germline assignment: CDR1 SEHNR and CDR2 FQNEAQ (reference sequence). The J segment lost 8 bases and the V segment lost 11 bases, leaving 8 bases of the junction unmatched. The CDR3 bases are TGTGCCTATTCACAGGGGCAAGAAAAACTGTTTTTT. Encoded protein: CAYSQGQEKLFF.

This clone was seen a single time. The chain is built from TRBV7-6 and TRBJ1-1; D is unclear. V was clipped by 2 bases and J by 5 bases, with 6 bases between them. The CDR3 has 12 amino acids. Per the germline V gene, CDR1 is SGHVS and CDR2 is FNYEAQ. DNA for the CDR3: TGTGCCAGCAGCTTACACAATACTGAAGCTTTCTTT. This sequence encodes CASSLHNTEAFF.

The rearrangement joins TRBV7-9 to TRBJ2-7, with unresolved D. CDR1 SEHNR and CDR2 FQNEAQ come from the germline V gene (reference sequence). The CDR3 consists of 16 residues. V was clipped by 1 base and J by 0 bases, with 13 bases between them. The CDR3 region is CASSLDPRGSSYEQYF. CDR3 DNA: TGTGCCAGCAGCTTAGATCCTAGAGGAAGCTCCTACGAGCAGTACTTC. The entire variable domain, with the rest obtained from reference TRBV7-9 and TRBJ2-7, is as follows: DTGVSQNPRHKITKRGQNVTFRCDPISEHNRLYWYRQTLGQGPEFLTYFQNEAQLEKSRLLSDRFSAERPKGSFSTLEIQRTEQGDSAMYLCASSLDPRGSSYEQYFGPGTRLTVT.

This clone rates as medium-sized. The chain couples TRBV19 to TRBJ1-6; D remains unclear. The germline CDR1 and CDR2 sequences are LNHDA and SQIVND (reference sequence). The CDR3 runs to 13 residues. The ends were cut back, 7 bases at V and 10 bases at J, with 14 bases in the middle. In nucleotides, the CDR3 is TGTGCCAGTAAGGATAGTGGGAGCTCACCCCTCCACTTT. Translated, it gives CASKDSGSSPLHF.

The rearrangement links TRBV12-5 to TRBJ2-3; 8 bases fit TRBD1. This CDR3 is built from 15 residues. The trim removed 5 bases at V and 2 bases at J, leaving 6 bases unmatched. Germline CDR1 and CDR2: LGHNT and FRNRAP. The CDR3 region has the DNA TGTGCTAGTGGTACAAGACAGGGGATCACAGATACGCAGTATTTT. It translates to CASGTRQGITDTQYF.

The rearrangement joins TRBV7-3 to TRBJ2-1, with 11 positions matching TRBD2. Germline V CDR1 and CDR2: SGHTA, FQGTGA. V shed 1 base, J shed 10 bases, and the junction held 0 bases outside the gene matches. The CDR3 runs 13 residues. CDR3 DNA: TGTGCCAGCAGCTTAAGACTAGCGGGAGAGCAGTTCTTC. This sequence encodes CASSLRLAGEQFF.

The chain couples TRBV2 to TRBJ2-4; 7 bases are shared with TRBD1. V was pared by 4 bases and J by 8 bases, with 8 bases of the junction left unmatched. This CDR3 region has 14 residues. The germline V gene encodes CDR1 SNHLY and CDR2 FYNNEI. In DNA form, the CDR3 reads TGTGCCAGCAGTGGAGAAACAGGGGTGGACATTCAGTACTTC. Translating it yields CASSGETGVDIQYF.

V usage is TRBV6-6 and J usage is TRBJ1-5; D is unclear. This CDR3 is built from 16 residues. Deletions cut 1 base from V and 0 bases from J, with 10 bases between. CDR1 and CDR2 (germline): MNHNY, SVGAGI (reference sequence). The CDR3 loop is CASSYWADLSNQPQHF. The CDR3 coding sequence is TGTGCCAGCAGTTACTGGGCCGATCTTAGCAATCAGCCCCAGCATTTT.

The V call is TRBV11-2, the J call TRBJ2-5; D may match TRBD1 or TRBD2 (5 bases each). CDR1 SGHAT and CDR2 FQNNGV come from the germline V gene. With 5 bases removed from V and 2 bases from J, the gap between germline ends came to 9 bases. CDR3 length equals 13 residues. The CDR3 DNA sequence: TGTGCCAGCAGCCCCGGGGCGCAAGAGACCCAGTACTTC. This gives the protein CASSPGAQETQYF. Variable domain in full (rest from reference TRBV11-2 and TRBJ2-5): EAGVAQSPRYKIIEKRQSVAFWCNPISGHATLYWYQQILGQGPKLLIQFQNNGVVDDSQLPKDRFSAERLKGVDSTLKIQPAKLEDSAVYLCASSPGAQETQYFGPGTRLLVL.

J is TRBJ2-2 and V is TRBV6-1; D gene unclear. Germline CDR1 and CDR2: MNHNS and SASEGT. With 4 bases removed from V and 2 bases from J, the gap between germline ends came to 2 bases. The CDR3 contains 12 residues. In nucleotides, the CDR3 is TGTGCCAGCAGTGCAAACACCGGGGAGCTGTTTTTT. Translating gives CASSANTGELFF.

The chain is built from TRBV9 and TRBJ2-1, with a tentative D call TRBD1 (6 bases). The length of the CDR3 is 15 residues. Germline CDR1 SGDLS, CDR2 YYNGEE. V was clipped by 1 base and J by 5 bases, with 13 bases between them. CDR3 nucleotide sequence: TGTGCCAGCAGCGTAACAGGGAGCGGCGACAATGAGCAGTTCTTC. Protein product: CASSVTGSGDNEQFF.